The 27 T cell receptor beta chains given below trace back to one sample, sequenced in a study of T cell responses to AZD1222 COVID-19 vaccine. Assay used: immunoSEQ multiplex PCR; TCRdb lists only in-frame clones, some missing. The table shows some 99,000 clones, with about nine tenths occurring only once. The sequences come from peripheral blood, collected 28 days after the second AZD1222 dose. The receptors here all came from an adult who received the AZD1222 COVID-19 vaccine.

This chain joins TRBV5-5 and TRBJ1-2; D not certain. Germline V gives CDR1 SGHKS, CDR2 YYEKEE (reference sequence). Trimming pared 0 bases from V and 0 bases from J, leaving 12 bases between. This CDR3 has 16 amino acids. Here the CDR3 reads CASSLVHGSPNYGYTF. CDR3 bases: TGTGCCAGCAGCTTGGTGCATGGCTCCCCTAACTATGGCTACACCTTC.

The chain has TRBV19 and TRBJ2-1, with TRBD2 matching 11 bases. V was clipped by 6 bases and J by 4 bases; unmatched bases: 5. This CDR3 spans 15 amino acids. CDR1 LNHDA and CDR2 SQIVND come from the germline V gene (reference sequence). CDR3 nucleotides: TGTGCCAGTAGAGTTGGGACTAGCGGTTACAATGAGCAGTTCTTC. Its translation is CASRVGTSGYNEQFF.

The chain carries TRBV25-1 and TRBJ2-2; TRBD2 agrees at 9 bases. CDR3 length: 14 amino acids. The J segment lost 3 bases and the V segment lost 4 bases, leaving 0 bases of the junction unmatched. Germline CDR1 is MGHDK and CDR2 is SYGVNS. The CDR3 DNA follows: TGTGCCAGCAGTGGGACTAGCGACACCGGGGAGCTGTTTTTT. Translating gives CASSGTSDTGELFF. Supplemented by reference TRBV25-1 and TRBJ2-2, the full variable domain reads EADIYQTPRYLVIGTGKKITLECSQTMGHDKMYWYQQDPGMELHLIHYSYGVNSTEKGDLSSESTVSRIRTEHFPLTLESARPSHTSQYLCASSGTSDTGELFFGEGSRLTVL.

The chain is built from TRBV12-3 or TRBV12-4 and TRBJ1-2; D unresolved. The CDR3 is 12 amino acids. Trimming shortened V by 10 bases and J by 0 bases, and 9 bases separated the two germline ends. CDR3 nucleotide sequence: TGTGCCACCGCTACTGCTAACTATGGCTACACCTTC. It yields the protein CATATANYGYTF.

This clone appeared once. The chain combines TRBV6-5 with TRBJ1-1, with 9 positions matching TRBD1. This CDR3 spans 16 amino acids. Trimming took 0 bases from V and 3 from J; bases not matched to a gene: 5. Germline CDR1 MNHEY, CDR2 SVGAGI. DNA of the CDR3: TGTGCCAGCAGTTACTCCCGGACAGGGGACGACACTGAAGCTTTCTTT. Translation gives CASSYSRTGDDTEAFF.

The V call is TRBV4-2, the J call TRBJ1-6; 7 bases agree with TRBD1. The trim removed 1 base at V and 9 bases at J, leaving 9 bases unmatched. The CDR3 covers 16 residues. Germline V gene data show CDR1 as LGHNA and CDR2 as YNFKEQ. The CDR3 nucleotides are TGTGCCAGCAGCCAAGGGCAGGGGGGCTCCTTTTCACCCCTCCACTTT. Translated, it gives CASSQGQGGSFSPLHF.

V and J are TRBV3-1 (or the pseudogene TRBV3-2) and TRBJ1-1; D ambiguous. This CDR3 region has 15 residues. V lost 3 bases and J 0 bases, leaving 11 bases between the germline ends. Germline CDR1 and CDR2: LGHDT and YNNKEL (reference sequence). DNA for the CDR3: TGTGCCAGCAGCCAGGGCTGGTTTTTGAACACTGAAGCTTTCTTT. It yields the protein CASSQGWFLNTEAFF.

The CDR3 nucleotides are TGTGCCAGCACCCCCATCGGATACGGCCCTCAAGAGACCCAGTACTTC. Translation gives CASTPIGYGPQETQYF. The chain couples TRBV11-1 to TRBJ2-5; the D is unclear. The V gene lost 7 bases and the J gene lost 2 bases, with 20 bases spanning the gap. The germline gives CDR1 SGHAT, CDR2 FQDESV (reference sequence). The CDR3 is 16 amino acids.

This chain links TRBV27 with TRBJ2-6; maybe TRBD2 (5 bases). Germline V CDR1 and CDR2: MNHEY, SMNVEV (reference sequence). The V end was cut by 5 bases, the J end by 1 base, with 15 bases between. CDR3 length: 17 amino acids. In nucleotides, the CDR3 is TGTGCCAGCAGTCTTTCTCCCACGGGGTCTGGGGCCAACGTCCTGACTTTC. This gives the protein CASSLSPTGSGANVLTF. The entire variable domain, with the rest obtained from reference TRBV27 and TRBJ2-6, is as follows: EAQVTQNPRYLITVTGKKLTVTCSQNMNHEYMSWYRQDPGLGLRQIYYSMNVEVTDKGDVPEGYKVSRKEKRNFPLILESPSPNQTSLYFCASSLSPTGSGANVLTFGAGSRLTVL.

The chain carries TRBV5-6 and TRBJ1-2, with D possibly TRBD1 on 5 matching bases. Trimming left V 0 bases short and J 3 bases short, with 9 bases between. This CDR3 spans 14 amino acids. Germline CDR1 reads SGHDT; CDR2 reads YYEEEE. The CDR3 nucleotides read TGTGCCAGCAGCTTGGCGGGGGTTGACTATGGCTACACCTTC. Translation: CASSLAGVDYGYTF. Looking up the rest from reference TRBV5-6 and TRBJ1-2 gives the full variable domain: DAGVTQSPTHLIKTRGQQVTLRCSPKSGHDTVSWYQQALGQGPQFIFQYYEEEERQRGNFPDRFSGHQFPNYSSELNVNALLLGDSALYLCASSLAGVDYGYTFGSGTRLTVV.

This clone turned up a few times. The rearrangement links TRBV7-9 to TRBJ2-3; weak D call: TRBD2 (6 bases). The CDR3 length is 15 residues. V lost 10 bases and J 2 bases, leaving 19 bases between the germline ends. The germline V gene encodes CDR1 SEHNR and CDR2 FQNEAQ (reference sequence). The CDR3 sequence: CATDGTREFTDTQYF. The CDR3 DNA follows: TGTGCCACTGACGGGACTCGTGAATTCACAGATACGCAGTATTTT.

This sequence joins TRBV7-9 and TRBJ1-3; 8 nucleotides align to TRBD1. The J segment lost 1 base and the V segment lost 4 bases, leaving 0 bases of the junction unmatched. The V gene's germline CDR1 is SEHNR and CDR2 FQNEAQ (reference sequence). The CDR3 is made up of 14 amino acids. CDR3 sequence reads: CASSWTGSGNTIYF. In DNA form, the CDR3 reads TGTGCCAGCAGCTGGACAGGGTCTGGAAACACCATATATTTT.

This clone was seen more than once but under ten times. The genes are TRBV10-3 and TRBJ1-1; weak D call: TRBD1 (5 bases). Germline lookup yields CDR1 ENHRY and CDR2 SYGVKD. The CDR3 has 14 amino acids. V was shortened by 4 bases and J by 4 bases, with 13 bases between the two germline ends. As DNA, the CDR3 is TGTGCCATCAGTGGGGGCGTTGGGGGCACTGAAGCTTTCTTT. This gives the protein CAISGGVGGTEAFF.

This chain uses TRBV7-9 with TRBJ2-1, with TRBD2 matching over 11 bases. The CDR3 covers 13 residues. CDR1 is SEHNR, CDR2 FQNEAQ, per germline (reference sequence). J gave up 5 bases and V 9 bases, and 3 bases lay outside the gene matches. The CDR3 DNA is TGTGCCAGTGGGACTAGCGGCCACAATGAGCAGTTCTTC. This translates into CASGTSGHNEQFF.

The chain carries TRBV27 and TRBJ2-1; 9 nucleotides agree with TRBD2. The junction had 0 bases not matched to a gene; V was cut back by 2 bases and J by 4 bases. Per the germline V gene, CDR1 is MNHEY and CDR2 is SMNVEV (reference sequence). This CDR3 is 14 amino acids long. The CDR3 protein is CASSLLAGYNEQFF. In nucleotides, the CDR3 is TGTGCCAGCAGTTTACTAGCGGGATACAATGAGCAGTTCTTC.

This clone was observed a single time. V and J are TRBV11-1 and TRBJ2-7; D remains unclear. The CDR3 is 11 amino acids. Trimming left V 4 bases short and J 9 bases short, with 10 bases between. Germline-derived CDR1 and CDR2 are SGHAT and FQDESV (reference sequence). CDR3 loop: CASSYIGLQYF. The CDR3 DNA reads as TGTGCCAGCAGCTATATAGGCTTGCAGTACTTC.

The chain employs TRBV25-1 and TRBJ2-7, with 8 bases aligning to TRBD2. Trimming removed 5 bases from V and 0 bases from J; junction bases left unmatched: 12. The CDR3 runs 17 residues. The germline V gene encodes CDR1 MGHDK and CDR2 SYGVNS. The CDR3 region is CASSLLFAGGSSYEQYF. The CDR3 DNA reads TGTGCCAGCAGTCTCCTCTTTGCGGGGGGAAGCTCCTACGAGCAGTACTTC.

This chain connects TRBV4-2 to TRBJ2-3, with 11 bases aligning to TRBD2. This CDR3 region has 17 residues. V was pared by 4 bases and J by 6 bases, with 12 bases of the junction left unmatched. The germline V gene has CDR1 LGHNA and CDR2 YNFKEQ. In DNA form, the CDR3 reads TGTGCCAGCAGCCCCTATAGCGGGAGGGCCCAAATGGATACGCAGTATTTT. It specifies CASSPYSGRAQMDTQYF.

The V call is TRBV2, the J call TRBJ2-5; 8 positions agree with TRBD2. V gave up 7 bases and J gave up 0 bases; unmatched junction bases: 4. The CDR3 has 14 amino acids. Germline V gene data show CDR1 as SNHLY and CDR2 as FYNNEI. The CDR3 DNA reads as TGTGCCAGCATGGCTAGCGGGTACCAAGAGACCCAGTACTTC. Translated: CASMASGYQETQYF. Based on the CDR3 plus reference TRBV2 and TRBJ2-5, the full variable domain is EPEVTQTPSHQVTQMGQEVILRCVPISNHLYFYWYRQILGQKVEFLVSFYNNEISEKSEIFDDQFSVERPDGSNFTLKIRSTKLEDSAMYFCASMASGYQETQYFGPGTRLLVL.

This clone was detected only a few times. This chain links TRBV6-5 with TRBJ1-3; no reliable D call. Trimming took 10 bases from V and 0 from J, leaving 16 bases between them. The CDR3 is 15 amino acids. Germline V gene sequence: CDR1 MNHEY, CDR2 SVGAGI. The CDR3 sequence: CATRVGLLSGNTIYF. The CDR3 coding sequence is TGTGCCACCCGGGTGGGTCTCCTCTCTGGAAACACCATATATTTT.

As to this clone: One end of the junction fails to match germline, which may point to a read error. This sequence joins TRBV15 and TRBJ1-2; 10 nucleotides line up with TRBD1. CDR3 length: 15 residues. Germline CDR1 is LNHNV and CDR2 is YYDKDF (reference sequence). The CDR3 sequence is CATSGDRGLDYGYTF. The CDR3 region has the DNA TGTGCCACCAGCGGAGACAGGGGGCTTGACTATGGCTACACCTTC.

J is TRBJ1-6 and V is TRBV18; D is uncertain. This CDR3 comprises 16 residues. The V gene lost 0 bases and the J gene lost 6 bases, with 12 bases spanning the gap. Germline assignment: CDR1 KGHSH and CDR2 LQKENI. The CDR3: CASSPPRGRSNSPLHF. CDR3 nucleotides: TGTGCCAGCTCACCACCGCGAGGTCGCAGTAATTCACCCCTCCACTTT.

This clone came up once. The rearrangement links TRBV2 to TRBJ1-5; TRBD1 is a possible D gene (5 bases). This CDR3 comprises 15 residues. Trimming removed 2 bases at V and 3 bases at J, with 11 bases between. Germline V CDR1 and CDR2: SNHLY, FYNNEI. CDR3 region: CASSEKGLFNQPQHF. The CDR3 DNA is TGTGCCAGCAGTGAAAAGGGACTTTTCAATCAGCCCCAGCATTTT.

This chain links TRBV6-4 with TRBJ2-1; 13 bases line up with TRBD2. V gave up 6 bases and J gave up 2 bases; unmatched junction bases: 1. CDR1 is MRHNA and CDR2 is SNTAGT in the germline V gene. The CDR3 is 15 amino acids. CDR3 nucleotide sequence: TGTGCCAGCAGCGGACTAGCGGGAGCCTACAATGAGCAGTTCTTC. Protein: CASSGLAGAYNEQFF.

DNA of the CDR3: TGCGCCAGCAGCTATAGAAACACCATATATTTT. Its translation: CASSYRNTIYF. The genes are TRBV4-1 and TRBJ1-3, with unresolved D. The V gene lost 5 bases and the J gene lost 5 bases, with 4 bases spanning the gap. Germline V gene sequence: CDR1 MGHRA, CDR2 YSYEKL. The CDR3 is 11 amino acids.

In its sample, this clone was seen a few times. V usage is TRBV10-3 and J usage is TRBJ2-7; 9 bases fit TRBD2. V lost 6 bases to trimming and J lost 3 bases; unmatched junction nucleotides: 6. CDR1 ENHRY and CDR2 SYGVKD come from the germline V gene. The CDR3 totals 14 residues. The CDR3 DNA reads TGTGCCATCAGGGGGACTAGCCTTGACTACGAGCAGTACTTC. It yields the protein CAIRGTSLDYEQYF.

This rearrangement joins TRBV7-8 to TRBJ1-5, with 8 bases matching TRBD1. Trimming cost V 1 base and J 5 bases; bases outside gene matches: 10. CDR1 is SGHVS, CDR2 FQNEAQ, per germline. The CDR3 runs 17 residues. CDR3 sequence: CASSLEAAGGTYQPQHF. The DNA of the CDR3 is TGTGCCAGCAGCTTAGAAGCCGCAGGGGGCACTTATCAGCCCCAGCATTTT.